This entry lists 2 T cell receptor beta chains sequenced from one sample in a study of cytomegalovirus exposure and HLA in healthy donors. Researchers ran the PCR with 60 Vbeta and 13 Jbeta primers. Here immunoSEQ multiplex PCR was the method, and the copy in TCRdb shows in-frame clones only, minus some. The sample records some 110,000 clones, just under 80% being singletons. The sample was PBMCs. The receptors derive from a man under 40 in good health and CMV-seronegative.

This chain uses TRBV27 with TRBJ2-7, with 9 bases fitting TRBD2. The CDR3 is 16 amino acids. The trim removed 5 bases at V and 3 bases at J, leaving 11 bases unmatched. CDR1 is MNHEY and CDR2 is SMNVEV in the germline V gene (reference sequence). The DNA for the CDR3 is TGTGCCAGCAGTCCCCCCCCCAGCGGGGGGCTCTACGAGCAGTACTTC. Translation: CASSPPPSGGLYEQYF.

This clone was counted once. V gene TRBV11-2 combines with J gene TRBJ1-1; D not certain. This CDR3 has 12 amino acids. Germline V gives CDR1 SGHAT, CDR2 FQNNGV. Between the trimmed V and J ends, which lost 5 bases and 1 base, there was a span of 5 bases. CDR3 nucleotides: TGTGCCAGCAGCGAGGGGAACACTGAAGCTTTCTTT. Translation gives CASSEGNTEAFF. The full variable domain, rest sourced from reference TRBV11-2 and TRBJ1-1, is EAGVAQSPRYKIIEKRQSVAFWCNPISGHATLYWYQQILGQGPKLLIQFQNNGVVDDSQLPKDRFSAERLKGVDSTLKIQPAKLEDSAVYLCASSEGNTEAFFGQGTRLTVV.